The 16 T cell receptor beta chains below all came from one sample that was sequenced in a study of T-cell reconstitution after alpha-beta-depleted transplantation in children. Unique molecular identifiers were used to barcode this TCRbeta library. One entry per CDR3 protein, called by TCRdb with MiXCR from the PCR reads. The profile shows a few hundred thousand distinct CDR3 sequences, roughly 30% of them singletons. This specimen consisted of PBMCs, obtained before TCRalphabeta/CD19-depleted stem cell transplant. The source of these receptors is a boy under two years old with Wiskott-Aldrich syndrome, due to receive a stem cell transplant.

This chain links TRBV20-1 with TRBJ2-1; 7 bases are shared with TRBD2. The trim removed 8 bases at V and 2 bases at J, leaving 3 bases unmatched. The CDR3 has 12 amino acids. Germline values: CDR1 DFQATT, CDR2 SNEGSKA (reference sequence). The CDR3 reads CSKAGPYNEQFF. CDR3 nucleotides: TGCAGTAAAGCGGGACCCTACAATGAGCAGTTCTTC.

CDR3 sequence: CASSRAIAAVTNEQFF. The CDR3 bases are TGTGCCAGCAGCAGGGCCATAGCGGCAGTAACCAATGAGCAGTTCTTC. The chain carries TRBV9 and TRBJ2-1; tentatively, D is TRBD2 (6 bases). V dropped 4 bases and J dropped 6 bases, with 20 bases sitting between them. CDR1 SGDLS and CDR2 YYNGEE come from the germline V gene. The CDR3 is 16 amino acids.

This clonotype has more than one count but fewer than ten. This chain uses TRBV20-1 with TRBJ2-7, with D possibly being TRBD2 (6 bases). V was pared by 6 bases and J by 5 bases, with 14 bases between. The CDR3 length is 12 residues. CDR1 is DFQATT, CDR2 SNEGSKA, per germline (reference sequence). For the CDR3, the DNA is TGCAGTGCCATACTTCCGGGAGACGAGCAGTACTTC. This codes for CSAILPGDEQYF.

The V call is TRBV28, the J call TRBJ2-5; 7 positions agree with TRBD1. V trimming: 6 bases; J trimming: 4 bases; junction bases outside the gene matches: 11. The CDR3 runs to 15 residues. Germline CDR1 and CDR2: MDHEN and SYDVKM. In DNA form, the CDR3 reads TGTGCCAGCAGGCTTCGAACAGGGGTCGGAGAGACCCAGTACTTC. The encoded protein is CASRLRTGVGETQYF.

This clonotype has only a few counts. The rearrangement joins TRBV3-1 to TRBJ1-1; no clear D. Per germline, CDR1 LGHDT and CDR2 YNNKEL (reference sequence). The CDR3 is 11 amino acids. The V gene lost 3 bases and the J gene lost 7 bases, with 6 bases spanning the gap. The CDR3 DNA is TGTGCCAGCAGCCAGAGGTATGAAGCTTTCTTT. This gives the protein CASSQRYEAFF.

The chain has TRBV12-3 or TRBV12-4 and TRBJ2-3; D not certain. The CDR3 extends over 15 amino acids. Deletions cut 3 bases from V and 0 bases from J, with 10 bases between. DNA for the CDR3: TGTGCCAGCAGTTTCTTGACCGGTAGCACAGATACGCAGTATTTT. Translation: CASSFLTGSTDTQYF.

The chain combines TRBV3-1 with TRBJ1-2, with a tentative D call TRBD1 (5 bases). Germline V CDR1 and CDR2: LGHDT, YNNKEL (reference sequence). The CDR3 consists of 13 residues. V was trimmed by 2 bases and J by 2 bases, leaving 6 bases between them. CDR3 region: CASSQRQNYGYTF. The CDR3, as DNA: TGTGCCAGCAGCCAAAGACAGAACTATGGCTACACCTTC.

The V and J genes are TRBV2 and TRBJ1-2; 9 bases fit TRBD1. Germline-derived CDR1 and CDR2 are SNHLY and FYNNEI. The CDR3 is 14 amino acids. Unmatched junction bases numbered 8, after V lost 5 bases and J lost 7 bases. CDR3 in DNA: TGTGCCAGCAGTAAGGGACAGGGAATAGGTGGCTACACCTTC. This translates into CASSKGQGIGGYTF.

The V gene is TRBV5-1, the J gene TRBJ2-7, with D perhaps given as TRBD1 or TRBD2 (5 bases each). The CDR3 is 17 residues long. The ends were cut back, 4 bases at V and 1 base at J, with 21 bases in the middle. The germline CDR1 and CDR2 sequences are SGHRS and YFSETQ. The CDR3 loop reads CASSLPGVAGSSYEQYF. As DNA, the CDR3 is TGCGCCAGCAGCCTACCCGGTGTGGCAGGGAGTTCCTACGAGCAGTACTTC.

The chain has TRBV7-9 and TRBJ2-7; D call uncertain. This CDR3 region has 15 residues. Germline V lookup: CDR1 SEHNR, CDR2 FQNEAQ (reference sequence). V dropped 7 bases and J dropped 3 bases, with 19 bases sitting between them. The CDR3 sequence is CASTPFGNINYEQYF. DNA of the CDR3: TGTGCCAGCACCCCATTTGGGAACATCAACTACGAGCAGTACTTC.

In DNA, the CDR3 is TGCGCCAGCAGCCGGGGGTCGGGGGCGCCTGTCTACGAGCAGTACTTC. Protein: CASSRGSGAPVYEQYF. The gene calls are TRBV5-1 and TRBJ2-7, with D perhaps being TRBD1 or TRBD2 (6 bases each). CDR3 length: 16 amino acids. V shed 4 bases and J shed 3 bases, with 20 bases lying between them. The V gene's germline CDR1 is SGHRS and CDR2 YFSETQ.

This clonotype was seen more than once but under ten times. CDR3 coding DNA: TGTGCCAGCAGTTTTCTTACAGTGGGAGCTTTCTTT. The encoded protein is CASSFLTVGAFF. The V and J genes are TRBV2 and TRBJ1-1, with D hard to call. The CDR3 loop spans 12 amino acids. The germline V gene encodes CDR1 SNHLY and CDR2 FYNNEI. The germline V and J ends were trimmed by 5 bases and 10 bases, with 14 bases remaining between them.

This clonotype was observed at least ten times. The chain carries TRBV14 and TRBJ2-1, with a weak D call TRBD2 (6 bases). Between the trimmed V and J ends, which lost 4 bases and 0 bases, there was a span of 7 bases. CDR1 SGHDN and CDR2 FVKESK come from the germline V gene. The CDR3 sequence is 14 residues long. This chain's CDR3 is CASSPGVSYNEQFF. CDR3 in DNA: TGTGCCAGCAGCCCGGGAGTCTCCTACAATGAGCAGTTCTTC.

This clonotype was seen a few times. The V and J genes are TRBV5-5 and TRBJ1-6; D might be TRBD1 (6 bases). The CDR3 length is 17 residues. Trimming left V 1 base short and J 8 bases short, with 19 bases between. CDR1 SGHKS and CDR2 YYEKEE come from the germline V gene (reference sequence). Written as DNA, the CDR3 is TGTGCCAGCAGCTTGTCGGGGGCGGGGGCACAGGATTCACCCCTCCACTTT. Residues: CASSLSGAGAQDSPLHF.

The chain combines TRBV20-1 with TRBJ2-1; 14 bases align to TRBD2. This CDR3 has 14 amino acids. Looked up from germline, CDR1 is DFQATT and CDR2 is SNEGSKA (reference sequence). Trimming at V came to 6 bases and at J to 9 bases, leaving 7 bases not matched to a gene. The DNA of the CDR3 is TGCAGTGCCGTGACTAGCGGGAGGGGGAGTGAGCAGTTCTTC. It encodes CSAVTSGRGSEQFF.

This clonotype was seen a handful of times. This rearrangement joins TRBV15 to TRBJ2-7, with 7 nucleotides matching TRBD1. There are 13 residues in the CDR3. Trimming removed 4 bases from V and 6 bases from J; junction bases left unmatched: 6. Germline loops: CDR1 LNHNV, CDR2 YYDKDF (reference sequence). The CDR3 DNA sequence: TGTGCCACCAGCATGTTACAGGGGCTCGAGCAGTACTTC. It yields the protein CATSMLQGLEQYF. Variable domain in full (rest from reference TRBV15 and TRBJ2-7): DAMVIQNPRYQVTQFGKPVTLSCSQTLNHNVMYWYQQKSSQAPKLLFHYYDKDFNNEADTPDNFQSRRPNTSFCFLDIRSPGLGDTAMYLCATSMLQGLEQYFGPGTRLTVT.